This T cell receptor beta chain was captured in a study of radiation and T cells in renal cell carcinoma. Deletions cut 3 bases from V and 4 bases from J, with 15 bases between. This CDR3 is built from 15 residues. Per germline, CDR1 MNHEY and CDR2 SVGAGI. Remarks on this clone: Its antigen is unknown. Other DNA variants within this sample encode the same CDR3.

The protocol was immunoSEQ multiplex PCR, while the TCRdb copy is restricted to in-frame clones and leaves out a portion. The profile shows about 83,000 clones, around 78% of them singletons. Time point here: blood 4 weeks post-SBRT, at nephrectomy. Sample treatment: 15 Gy SBRT to primary tumor, nephrectomy 4 weeks later. Serial blood draws occurred at baseline and 2 and 4 weeks post-SBRT. Clear cell pathology was present in this patient's renal cell carcinoma. Overall study findings and caveats: In blood, top tumor clones expanded by 2 weeks, shrinking by 4.

This TCR was sampled from a woman aged 55-69 years with renal cell carcinoma. V usage is TRBV6-5 and J usage is TRBJ1-1; D remains ambiguous. The sequencing used blood, collected from a patient whose treatment included radiotherapy and nephrectomy. The CDR3: CASSYSPDSGTEAFF. CDR3 nucleotides: TGTGCCAGCAGTTATTCCCCTGACTCCGGCACTGAAGCTTTCTTT.